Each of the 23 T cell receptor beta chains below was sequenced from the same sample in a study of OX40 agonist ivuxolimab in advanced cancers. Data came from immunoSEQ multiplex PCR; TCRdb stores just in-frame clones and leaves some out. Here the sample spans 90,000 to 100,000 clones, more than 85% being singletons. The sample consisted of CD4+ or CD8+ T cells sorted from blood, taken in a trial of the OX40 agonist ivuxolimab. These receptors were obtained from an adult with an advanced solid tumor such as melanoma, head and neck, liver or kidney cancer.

CDR3 in amino acids: CASSLKDRASFSTQYF. CDR3 DNA: TGTGCCAGCAGTTTAAAGGACAGGGCCTCCTTCAGTACGCAGTATTTT. The genes are TRBV27 and TRBJ2-3; TRBD1 agrees at 8 bases. This CDR3 has 16 residues. CDR1 is MNHEY, CDR2 SMNVEV, per germline (reference sequence). Trimming at V came to 2 bases and at J to 8 bases, leaving 12 bases not matched to a gene.

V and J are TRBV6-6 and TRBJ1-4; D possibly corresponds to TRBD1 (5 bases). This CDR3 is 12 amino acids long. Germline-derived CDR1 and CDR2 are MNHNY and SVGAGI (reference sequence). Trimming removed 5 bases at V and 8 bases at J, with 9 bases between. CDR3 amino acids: CASSSRGEKLFF. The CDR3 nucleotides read TGTGCCAGCAGTAGCCGGGGCGAAAAACTGTTTTTT.

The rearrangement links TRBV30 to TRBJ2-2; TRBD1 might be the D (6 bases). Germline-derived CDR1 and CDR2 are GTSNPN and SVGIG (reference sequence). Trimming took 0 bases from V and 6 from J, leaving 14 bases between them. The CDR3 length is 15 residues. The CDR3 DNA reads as TGTGCCTGGAGTGTACGACAGGAATACGCCGGGGAGCTGTTTTTT. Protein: CAWSVRQEYAGELFF. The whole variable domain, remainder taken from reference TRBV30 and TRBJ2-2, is SQTIHQWPATLVQPVGSPLSLECTVEGTSNPNLYWYRQAAGRGLQLLFYSVGIGQISSEVPQNLSASRPQDRQFILSSKKLLLSDSGFYLCAWSVRQEYAGELFFGEGSRLTVL.

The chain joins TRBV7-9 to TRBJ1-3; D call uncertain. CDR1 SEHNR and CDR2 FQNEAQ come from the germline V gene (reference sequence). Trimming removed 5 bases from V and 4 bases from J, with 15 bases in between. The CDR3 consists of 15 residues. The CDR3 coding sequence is TGTGCCAGCAGCCCCCCAGGAGGAGGGGGAAACACCATATATTTT. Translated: CASSPPGGGGNTIYF.

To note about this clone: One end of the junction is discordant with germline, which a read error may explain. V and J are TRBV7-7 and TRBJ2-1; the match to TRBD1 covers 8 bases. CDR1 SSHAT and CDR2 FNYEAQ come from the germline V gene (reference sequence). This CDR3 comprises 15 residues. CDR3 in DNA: TGTGCTAGCAGCTTAACAGGGGGTTCCTACAATGAGCAGTTCTTC. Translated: CASSLTGGSYNEQFF.

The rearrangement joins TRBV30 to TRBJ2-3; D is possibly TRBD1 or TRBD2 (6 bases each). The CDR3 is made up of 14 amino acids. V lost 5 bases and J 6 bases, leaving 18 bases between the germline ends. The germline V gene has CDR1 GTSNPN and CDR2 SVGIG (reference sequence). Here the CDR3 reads CAWADGGLGDTQYF. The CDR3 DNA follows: TGTGCCTGGGCGGACGGGGGCCTTGGGGATACGCAGTATTTT.

The CDR3 loop is CAGTRTGDEQYF. CDR3 DNA: TGTGCCGGGACCAGGACAGGAGACGAGCAGTACTTC. The chain is built from TRBV30 and TRBJ2-7; 7 bases fit TRBD1. The CDR3 sequence is 12 residues long. The V gene end was trimmed by 8 bases and the J gene end by 5 bases; junction bases not matched to a gene: 9. Germline-derived CDR1 and CDR2 are GTSNPN and SVGIG (reference sequence).

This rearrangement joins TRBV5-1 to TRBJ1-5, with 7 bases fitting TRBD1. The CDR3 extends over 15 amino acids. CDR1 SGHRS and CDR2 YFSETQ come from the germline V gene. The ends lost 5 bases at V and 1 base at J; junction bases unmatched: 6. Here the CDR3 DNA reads TGCGCCAGCAGTCTGGCAGGGGGAAGCAATCAGCCCCAGCATTTT. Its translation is CASSLAGGSNQPQHF.

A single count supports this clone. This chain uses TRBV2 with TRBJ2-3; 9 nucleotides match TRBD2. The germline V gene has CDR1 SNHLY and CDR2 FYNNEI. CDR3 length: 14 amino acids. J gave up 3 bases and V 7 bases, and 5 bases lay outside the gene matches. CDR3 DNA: TGTGCCAGCACCCTTAGCGGGAGAACAGATACGCAGTATTTT. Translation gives CASTLSGRTDTQYF.

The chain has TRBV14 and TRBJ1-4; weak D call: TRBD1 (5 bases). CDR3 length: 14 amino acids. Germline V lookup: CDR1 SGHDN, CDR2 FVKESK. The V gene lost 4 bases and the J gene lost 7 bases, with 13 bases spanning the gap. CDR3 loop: CASSPRQTGEKLFF. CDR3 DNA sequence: TGTGCCAGCAGCCCTCGACAGACCGGTGAAAAACTGTTTTTT.

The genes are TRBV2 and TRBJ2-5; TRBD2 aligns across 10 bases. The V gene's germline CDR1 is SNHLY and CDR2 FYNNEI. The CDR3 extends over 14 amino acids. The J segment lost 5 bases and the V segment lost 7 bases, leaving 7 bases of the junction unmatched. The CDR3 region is CASKKREGQETQYF. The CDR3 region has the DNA TGTGCCAGCAAAAAGCGGGAGGGCCAGGAGACCCAGTACTTC.

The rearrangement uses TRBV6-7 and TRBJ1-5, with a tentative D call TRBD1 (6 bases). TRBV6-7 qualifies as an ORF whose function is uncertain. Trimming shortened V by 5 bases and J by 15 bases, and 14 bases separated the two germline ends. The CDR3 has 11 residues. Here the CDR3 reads CASSHREEMHF. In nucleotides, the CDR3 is TGTGCCAGCAGTCACAGGGAAGAGATGCATTTT.

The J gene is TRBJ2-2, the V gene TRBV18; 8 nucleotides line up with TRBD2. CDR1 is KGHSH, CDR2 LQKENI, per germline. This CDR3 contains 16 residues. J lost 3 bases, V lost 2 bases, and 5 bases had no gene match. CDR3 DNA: TGTGCCAGCTCACCAAGGGGACTAGGGGACACCGGGGAGCTGTTTTTT. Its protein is CASSPRGLGDTGELFF.

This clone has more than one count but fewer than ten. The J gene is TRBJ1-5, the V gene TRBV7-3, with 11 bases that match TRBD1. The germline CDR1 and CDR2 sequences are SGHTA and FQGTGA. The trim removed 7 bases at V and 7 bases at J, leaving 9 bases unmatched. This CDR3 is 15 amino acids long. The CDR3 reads CASTEGQGARQPQHF. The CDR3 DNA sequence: TGTGCCAGCACCGAAGGACAGGGGGCAAGGCAGCCCCAGCATTTT.

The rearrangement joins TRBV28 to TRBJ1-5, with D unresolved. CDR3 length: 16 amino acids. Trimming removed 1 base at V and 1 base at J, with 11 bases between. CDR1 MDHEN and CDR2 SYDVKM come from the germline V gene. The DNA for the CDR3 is TGTGCCAGCAGTTTATATGAGGGTATGAGCAATCAGCCCCAGCATTTT. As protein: CASSLYEGMSNQPQHF.

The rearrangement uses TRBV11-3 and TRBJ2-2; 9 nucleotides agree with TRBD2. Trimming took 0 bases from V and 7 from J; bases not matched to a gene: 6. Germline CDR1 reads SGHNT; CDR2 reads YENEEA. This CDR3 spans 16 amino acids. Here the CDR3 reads CASSLDHASGNGELFF. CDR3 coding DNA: TGTGCCAGCAGCTTAGACCATGCTAGCGGGAACGGGGAGCTGTTTTTT.

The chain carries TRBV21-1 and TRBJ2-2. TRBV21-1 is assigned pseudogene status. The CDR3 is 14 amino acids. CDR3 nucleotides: TGTGCCAGCAGCAAAGCCAGGGAGCCCGGGGAGCTGTTTTTT. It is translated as CASSKAREPGELFF.

The CDR3 sequence is CASSRGADYGYTF. The CDR3, as DNA: TGTGCCAGCAGCAGGGGAGCGGACTATGGCTACACCTTC. J is TRBJ1-2 and V is TRBV7-3; D perhaps matches TRBD1 (5 bases). The germline V gene encodes CDR1 SGHTA and CDR2 FQGTGA. This CDR3 is 13 amino acids long. Trimming shortened V by 5 bases and J by 3 bases, and 10 bases separated the two germline ends.

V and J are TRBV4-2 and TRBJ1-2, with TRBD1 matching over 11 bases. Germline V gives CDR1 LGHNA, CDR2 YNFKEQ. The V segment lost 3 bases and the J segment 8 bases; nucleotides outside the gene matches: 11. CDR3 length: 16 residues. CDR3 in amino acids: CASSQDRGRIDEGYTF. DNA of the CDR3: TGTGCCAGCAGCCAGGACAGGGGGCGAATTGATGAAGGCTACACCTTC.

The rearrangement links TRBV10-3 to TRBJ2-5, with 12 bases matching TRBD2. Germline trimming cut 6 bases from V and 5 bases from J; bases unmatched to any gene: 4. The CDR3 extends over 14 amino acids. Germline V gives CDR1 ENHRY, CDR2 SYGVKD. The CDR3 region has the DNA TGTGCCATCAGGGATACTAGCGGGAGGGAGACCCAGTACTTC. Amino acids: CAIRDTSGRETQYF.

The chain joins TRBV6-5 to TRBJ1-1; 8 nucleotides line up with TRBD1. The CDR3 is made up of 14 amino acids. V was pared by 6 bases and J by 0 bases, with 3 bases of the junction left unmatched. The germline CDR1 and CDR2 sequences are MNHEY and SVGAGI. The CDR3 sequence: CASSRQGMNTEAFF. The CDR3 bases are TGTGCCAGCAGCCGACAGGGGATGAACACTGAAGCTTTCTTT.

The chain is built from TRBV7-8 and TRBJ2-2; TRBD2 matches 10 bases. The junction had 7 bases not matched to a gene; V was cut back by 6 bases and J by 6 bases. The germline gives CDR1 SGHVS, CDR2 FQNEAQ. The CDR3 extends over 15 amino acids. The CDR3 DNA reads TGTGCCAGCAGGCCTAGCGGGAGTCTGGCCGGGGAGCTGTTTTTT. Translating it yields CASRPSGSLAGELFF. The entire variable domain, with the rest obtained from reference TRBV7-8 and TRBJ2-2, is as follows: GAGVSQSPRYKVAKRGQDVALRCDPISGHVSLFWYQQALGQGPEFLTYFQNEAQLDKSGLPSDRFFAERPEGSVSTLKIQRTQQEDSAVYLCASRPSGSLAGELFFGEGSRLTVL.

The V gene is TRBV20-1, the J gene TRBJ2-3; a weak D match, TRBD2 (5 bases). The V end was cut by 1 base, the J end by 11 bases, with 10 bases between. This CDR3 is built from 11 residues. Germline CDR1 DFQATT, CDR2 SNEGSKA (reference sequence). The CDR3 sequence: CSARGRGMQYF. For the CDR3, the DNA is TGCAGTGCTAGAGGACGAGGGATGCAGTATTTT.